The 11 T cell receptor beta chains below all came from one sample that was sequenced in a study of T cell repertoires in cytomegalovirus infection. These receptors have no identified antigens. TCRdb passed the reads through MiXCR, listing each CDR3 protein once. This repertoire shows about 220,000 distinct CDR3 sequences, around two fifths found once; its top ten account for approximately 60%. Sequencing was performed on CD8+ T cells from cultured PBMCs, taken from culture after CMV antigen stimulation. Receptors originate from a human donor in good health (CMV status not recorded). Some clones in this sample may be carry-over from other donors' samples.

This clonotype has at least ten counts. The chain joins TRBV7-8 to TRBJ1-1, with D perhaps TRBD1 (6 bases). The V end was cut by 4 bases, the J end by 1 base, with 13 bases between. This CDR3 region has 15 residues. Germline V gene sequence: CDR1 SGHVS, CDR2 FQNEAQ. The chain's CDR3 is CASSSYGRGNTEAFF. As DNA, the CDR3 is TGTGCCAGCAGCTCCTACGGCAGGGGGAACACTGAAGCTTTCTTT.

The V and J genes are TRBV12-3 or TRBV12-4 and TRBJ2-3; 7 bases are shared with TRBD2. The V gene end was trimmed by 3 bases and the J gene end by 5 bases; junction bases not matched to a gene: 2. This CDR3 has 13 amino acids. The CDR3 nucleotides are TGTGCCAGCAGTTTGGTAGCGGGAGATACGCAGTATTTT. Translated: CASSLVAGDTQYF.

This clonotype was detected a few times. This chain uses TRBV14 with TRBJ1-1; D call uncertain. The CDR3 spans 13 residues. Per germline, CDR1 SGHDN and CDR2 FVKESK. V was clipped by 1 base and J by 7 bases, with 10 bases between them. The CDR3 DNA follows: TGTGCCAGCAGCCAAGTTGTTAGTTTTGAAGCTTTCTTT. This gives the protein CASSQVVSFEAFF. The full variable domain, its missing parts supplied by reference TRBV14 and TRBJ1-1, is EAGVTQFPSHSVIEKGQTVTLRCDPISGHDNLYWYRRVMGKEIKFLLHFVKESKQDESGMPNNRFLAERTGGTYSTLKVQPAELEDSGVYFCASSQVVSFEAFFGQGTRLTVV.

This clonotype showed up just a few times. This chain uses TRBV27 with TRBJ1-1; 9 positions match TRBD1. V was pared by 3 bases and J by 0 bases, with 8 bases of the junction left unmatched. The V gene's germline CDR1 is MNHEY and CDR2 SMNVEV (reference sequence). The CDR3 has 17 residues. The CDR3 bases are TGTGCCAGCAGTTTCGGGACAGGGAATGTTGTGAACACTGAAGCTTTCTTT. Protein sequence: CASSFGTGNVVNTEAFF.

This rearrangement joins TRBV12-3 or TRBV12-4 to TRBJ2-4; D is ambiguous. The ends were cut back, 10 bases at V and 7 bases at J, with 20 bases in the middle. The CDR3 length is 14 residues. In DNA form, the CDR3 reads TGTGCCACCGCCTCTGGGCCCGCCGGGAACATTCAGTACTTC. Its protein product is CATASGPAGNIQYF.

The chain employs TRBV25-1 and TRBJ2-1, with 9 bases fitting TRBD2. V gave up 4 bases and J gave up 6 bases; unmatched junction bases: 7. The CDR3 sequence is 15 residues long. Germline loops: CDR1 MGHDK, CDR2 SYGVNS. The CDR3 coding sequence is TGTGCCAGCAGTGGGGGGACTAGCCGGAGCAATGAGCAGTTCTTC. Translation gives CASSGGTSRSNEQFF. Supplemented by reference TRBV25-1 and TRBJ2-1, the full variable domain reads EADIYQTPRYLVIGTGKKITLECSQTMGHDKMYWYQQDPGMELHLIHYSYGVNSTEKGDLSSESTVSRIRTEHFPLTLESARPSHTSQYLCASSGGTSRSNEQFFGPGTRLTVL.

This clonotype turned up a few times. V usage is TRBV7-6 and J usage is TRBJ2-2, with 10 bases aligning to TRBD1. J lost 5 bases, V lost 5 bases, and 11 bases had no gene match. The CDR3 is 17 residues long. The germline V gene has CDR1 SGHVS and CDR2 FNYEAQ. The CDR3 sequence is CASSEDRDRGYTGELFF. The CDR3 DNA follows: TGTGCCAGCAGCGAGGATCGGGACAGGGGTTATACCGGGGAGCTGTTTTTT. Full variable domain (outside the CDR3, taken from reference TRBV7-6 and TRBJ2-2): GAGVSQSPRYKVTKRGQDVALRCDPISGHVSLYWYRQALGQGPEFLTYFNYEAQQDKSGLPNDRFSAERPEGSISTLTIQRTEQRDSAMYRCASSEDRDRGYTGELFFGEGSRLTVL.

The chain combines TRBV7-3 with TRBJ2-3; D is tentatively TRBD1 or TRBD2 (6 bases each). This CDR3 spans 14 amino acids. The germline V and J ends were trimmed by 4 bases and 4 bases, with 12 bases remaining between them. From germline, CDR1 is SGHTA and CDR2 FQGTGA. The CDR3 sequence: CASSSTGAPDTQYF. The DNA of the CDR3 is TGTGCCAGCAGCTCAACGGGGGCCCCAGATACGCAGTATTTT.

V usage is TRBV5-6 and J usage is TRBJ2-7; tentatively, D is TRBD1 (6 bases). Germline lookup yields CDR1 SGHDT and CDR2 YYEEEE. The germline V and J ends were trimmed by 4 bases and 3 bases, with 8 bases remaining between them. The CDR3 sequence is 12 residues long. The DNA of the CDR3 is TGTGCCAGCAGCCAGGGGTTCTACGAGCAGTACTTC. It translates to CASSQGFYEQYF. Together with reference TRBV5-6 and TRBJ2-7, the CDR3 gives the full variable domain: DAGVTQSPTHLIKTRGQQVTLRCSPKSGHDTVSWYQQALGQGPQFIFQYYEEEERQRGNFPDRFSGHQFPNYSSELNVNALLLGDSALYLCASSQGFYEQYFGPGTRLTVT.

This clonotype showed up just once. The chain employs TRBV7-8 and TRBJ2-2; D is uncertain. There are 12 residues in the CDR3. Trimming stripped 8 bases from V and 4 bases from J, with 8 bases between. From germline, CDR1 is SGHVS and CDR2 FQNEAQ. The CDR3 is CASWPGTGELFF. CDR3 DNA sequence: TGTGCCAGCTGGCCGGGCACCGGGGAGCTGTTTTTT.

The V call is TRBV6-6, the J call TRBJ2-7; 8 nucleotides agree with TRBD2. Trimming removed 4 bases from V and 5 bases from J; junction bases left unmatched: 10. CDR1 MNHNY and CDR2 SVGAGI come from the germline V gene (reference sequence). There are 15 residues in the CDR3. The DNA of the CDR3 is TGTGCCAGCAGTTCCTTCCGGGAGGGCCGCGACGAGCAGTACTTC. Protein product: CASSSFREGRDEQYF.